These 21 T cell receptor beta chains share one sample of origin, sequenced in a study of blood T cell repertoires in COVID-19. Repertoires were generated with immunoSEQ multiplex PCR, while TCRdb's copy carries only in-frame clones and drops some. The sample includes 100,000 or so clones, roughly 87% of them seen just once. Sample: peripheral blood. Receptors originate from an elderly man with acute or convalescent COVID-19.

V is TRBV30 and J is TRBJ1-2; D is perhaps TRBD1 (6 bases). In germline, CDR1 is GTSNPN, CDR2 SVGIG (reference sequence). This CDR3 is built from 13 residues. V shed 2 bases and J shed 2 bases, with 9 bases lying between them. In nucleotides, the CDR3 is TGTGCCTGGAGTCCTCAGGGGAACTATGGCTACACCTTC. Its translation: CAWSPQGNYGYTF.

The rearrangement uses TRBV7-2 and TRBJ1-5, with TRBD1 as a possible D gene (6 bases). CDR1 and CDR2 from the germline V gene are SGHTA and FQGNSA. The CDR3 has 16 amino acids. V was pared by 5 bases and J by 2 bases, with 16 bases between. The CDR3 sequence is CASSAPGVRGNQPQHF. CDR3 DNA sequence: TGTGCCAGCAGCGCCCCAGGGGTGCGCGGCAATCAGCCCCAGCATTTT.

The chain is built from TRBV10-2 and TRBJ2-3; TRBD2 matches at 10 bases. Germline CDR1 is WSHSY and CDR2 is SAAADI. This CDR3 spans 16 amino acids. The V segment lost 3 bases and the J segment 3 bases; nucleotides outside the gene matches: 6. The CDR3 spells CASSELKLAGTDTQYF. The CDR3 region has the DNA TGCGCCAGCAGTGAATTGAAACTAGCGGGGACAGATACGCAGTATTTT.

The chain couples TRBV3-1 (or the pseudogene TRBV3-2) to TRBJ2-3; 10 nucleotides agree with TRBD1. With V trimmed by 4 bases and J by 1 base, 2 bases remained unmatched. Germline V gene sequence: CDR1 LGHDT, CDR2 YNNKEL (reference sequence). CDR3 length equals 15 residues. CDR3: CASSLDRGGTDTQYF. The DNA for the CDR3 is TGTGCCAGCAGCCTGGACAGGGGGGGCACAGATACGCAGTATTTT.

The chain carries TRBV16 and TRBJ2-1, with TRBD2 identical over 9 bases. In germline, CDR1 is KGHSY, CDR2 FQNENV. This CDR3 is 17 amino acids long. The trim removed 0 bases at V and 7 bases at J, leaving 10 bases unmatched. The CDR3 bases are TGTGCCAGCAGCCAATCTTTCGCTAGCGGGAACAAAAATGAGCAGTTCTTC. It specifies CASSQSFASGNKNEQFF.

The CDR3: CASSEQGSSQPQHF. In nucleotides, the CDR3 is TGCGCCAGCAGCGAGCAGGGTTCCTCTCAGCCCCAGCATTTT. The chain has TRBV5-1 and TRBJ1-5, with a weak D call TRBD1 (5 bases). The germline gives CDR1 SGHRS, CDR2 YFSETQ. V was clipped by 4 bases and J by 6 bases, with 14 bases between them. The CDR3 is 14 residues long.

The chain carries TRBV28 and TRBJ2-7; 7 positions match TRBD1. The CDR3 extends over 14 amino acids. Germline V gene sequence: CDR1 MDHEN, CDR2 SYDVKM. Unmatched junction bases numbered 13, after V lost 5 bases and J lost 9 bases. Here the CDR3 reads CASSPPGQQRSQYF. In DNA, the CDR3 is TGTGCCAGCAGTCCCCCGGGACAGCAACGCTCGCAGTACTTC.

The chain employs TRBV5-6 and TRBJ1-4, with 8 bases identical to TRBD1. The junction had 4 bases not matched to a gene; V was cut back by 2 bases and J by 1 base. CDR3 length: 16 amino acids. The germline gives CDR1 SGHDT, CDR2 YYEEEE. The CDR3 region is CASSLPGQGTNEKLFF. Written as DNA, the CDR3 is TGTGCCAGCAGCTTACCCGGACAGGGAACTAATGAAAAACTGTTTTTT.

The rearrangement uses TRBV5-1 and TRBJ2-1; 8 bases map to TRBD2. Germline lookup yields CDR1 SGHRS and CDR2 YFSETQ. V was pared by 0 bases and J by 7 bases, with 3 bases of the junction left unmatched. This CDR3 region has 14 residues. In nucleotides, the CDR3 is TGCGCCAGCAGCTTGGCGGGGGGGCTTAATGAGCAGTTCTTC. As protein: CASSLAGGLNEQFF.

This clone was observed a single time. The J gene is TRBJ2-7, the V gene TRBV10-3; 10 bases line up with TRBD1. Germline V lookup: CDR1 ENHRY, CDR2 SYGVKD. Unmatched junction bases numbered 0, after V lost 0 bases and J lost 4 bases. The CDR3 consists of 14 residues. The CDR3 nucleotides are TGTGCCATCAGTGAGTCGGGACAGGGGTACGAGCAGTACTTC. Amino acid sequence: CAISESGQGYEQYF.

This clone was detected once. The rearrangement uses TRBV2 and TRBJ1-1; the D gene is possibly TRBD1 (6 bases). The CDR3 spans 15 residues. In germline, CDR1 is SNHLY, CDR2 FYNNEI. V lost 6 bases and J lost 1, with 15 bases in between. The chain's CDR3 is CASRTPGTPNTEAFF. The CDR3 bases are TGTGCCAGCAGGACCCCCGGGACACCGAACACTGAAGCTTTCTTT.

This rearrangement joins TRBV29-1 to TRBJ2-2; 9 positions match TRBD1. The germline CDR1 and CDR2 sequences are SQVTM and ANQGSEA. This CDR3 has 13 amino acids. V dropped 8 bases and J dropped 7; count of bases not matched to a gene: 8. Here the CDR3 reads CSFRQGEGGELFF. CDR3 bases: TGCAGCTTTCGACAGGGGGAGGGCGGGGAGCTGTTTTTT.

This CDR3 reads CAWQRPGQGPYEQYF. The CDR3 region has the DNA TGTGCCTGGCAGAGGCCGGGACAGGGACCCTACGAGCAGTACTTC. This rearrangement joins TRBV30 to TRBJ2-7; 9 bases line up with TRBD1. Germline V lookup: CDR1 GTSNPN, CDR2 SVGIG (reference sequence). Unmatched junction bases numbered 10, after V lost 5 bases and J lost 2 bases. The CDR3 length is 15 residues.

CDR3 in amino acids: CASSLGQTRGSPLHF. The CDR3 nucleotides read TGTGCCAGCAGCTTAGGACAGACAAGAGGATCACCCCTCCACTTT. The chain recombines TRBV7-2 with TRBJ1-6; D possibly corresponds to TRBD1 (5 bases). V dropped 1 base and J dropped 10 bases, with 14 bases sitting between them. Per germline, CDR1 SGHTA and CDR2 FQGNSA. The CDR3 is 15 residues long.

This chain connects TRBV5-1 to TRBJ2-1; 9 bases map to TRBD1. Trimming took 0 bases from V and 2 from J; bases not matched to a gene: 12. In germline, CDR1 is SGHRS, CDR2 YFSETQ. The CDR3 contains 19 residues. CDR3 coding DNA: TGCGCCAGCAGCTTGGTGGGATTTCCGGGACAGGGCCCCTACAATGAGCAGTTCTTC. Protein: CASSLVGFPGQGPYNEQFF.

This chain connects TRBV5-6 to TRBJ2-7, with TRBD1 matching 7 bases. The germline CDR1 and CDR2 sequences are SGHDT and YYEEEE. With 0 bases clipped from V and 5 bases from J, the junction kept 11 bases outside the gene matches. The CDR3 is 16 amino acids. The CDR3 is CASSLVSARTGDEQYF. In nucleotides, the CDR3 is TGTGCCAGCAGCTTGGTCTCGGCCAGGACAGGCGACGAGCAGTACTTC.

The rearrangement joins TRBV9 to TRBJ2-5; 12 bases fit TRBD2. The CDR3 sequence is 19 residues long. With V trimmed by 1 base and J by 4 bases, 14 bases remained unmatched. Germline CDR1 SGDLS, CDR2 YYNGEE. The CDR3 DNA reads TGTGCCAGCAGCGTACACATGGGACTAGCGGGTGGAGGGGCAGAGACCCAGTACTTC. Translating gives CASSVHMGLAGGGAETQYF.

The V and J genes are TRBV3-1 (or the pseudogene TRBV3-2) and TRBJ1-1; 7 nucleotides match TRBD1. This CDR3 has 15 amino acids. Germline values: CDR1 LGHDT, CDR2 YNNKEL (reference sequence). V lost 4 bases, J lost 0 bases, and 5 bases stayed unmatched. CDR3 region: CASSPRGQMNTEAFF. CDR3 DNA: TGTGCCAGCAGCCCCCGGGGACAGATGAACACTGAAGCTTTCTTT.

V and J are TRBV5-1 and TRBJ2-3; 7 bases map to TRBD2. The CDR3 spans 14 residues. Per the germline V gene, CDR1 is SGHRS and CDR2 is YFSETQ. J was trimmed by 6 bases and V by 3 bases; bases with no gene match: 7. CDR3 sequence: CASSSGGVRDTQYF. CDR3 nucleotide sequence: TGCGCCAGCAGCTCTGGGGGGGTTCGTGATACGCAGTATTTT.

In this sample, this clone turned up once. The V gene is TRBV7-2, the J gene TRBJ1-3; D unclear. V was shortened by 1 base and J by 1 base, with 8 bases between the two germline ends. The CDR3 loop spans 15 amino acids. CDR1 and CDR2 from the germline V gene are SGHTA and FQGNSA. CDR3 sequence reads: CASSLEHSSGNTIYF. CDR3 nucleotide sequence: TGTGCCAGCAGCTTAGAGCACTCGTCTGGAAACACCATATATTTT. Full variable domain (rest looked up from reference TRBV7-2 and TRBJ1-3): GAGVSQSPSNKVTEKGKDVELRCDPISGHTALYWYRQSLGQGLEFLIYFQGNSAPDKSGLPSDRFSAERTGGSVSTLTIQRTQQEDSAVYLCASSLEHSSGNTIYFGEGSWLTVV.

The chain combines TRBV6-1 with TRBJ1-1; TRBD1 matches at 9 bases. CDR1 is MNHNS and CDR2 is SASEGT in the germline V gene. The CDR3 is 15 amino acids. Losses at the gene ends were 3 bases for V and 10 bases for J; bases not matched to a gene: 12. The CDR3 sequence: CASSDFKGQGIRAFF. The CDR3 bases are TGTGCCAGCAGTGATTTTAAGGGACAGGGTATTAGAGCTTTCTTT.